This T cell receptor (beta chain) came from a study of T cell responses to AZD1222 COVID-19 vaccine. Overall study findings and caveats: At study baseline, merely six AZD1222 recipients were seropositive. Nearly half of the spike-specific TCRs reportedly recognize variant regions that carry no mutations.

Concerning this clone itself: Its antigen remains unidentified.

Some clones are missing from TCRdb's copy, which holds only in-frame ones; the method was immunoSEQ multiplex PCR. Counted here are around 160,000 clones, 90% to 95% occurring once; the ten biggest clones make up approximately 2.7%. This CDR3 is 14 amino acids long. CDR1 and CDR2 (germline): MGHRA, YSYEKL. The V end was cut by 1 base, the J end by 4 bases, with 9 bases between. Specimen: peripheral blood, collected on day 0 of MenACWY control vaccination. V usage is TRBV4-1 and J usage is TRBJ2-3; TRBD1 is a possible D gene (5 bases). The TCR comes from an adult in good health. The CDR3 sequence: CASSQVQGPDTQYF. The CDR3 DNA sequence: TGCGCCAGCAGCCAAGTTCAGGGCCCAGATACGCAGTATTTT.